The clone carrying this T cell receptor beta chain was observed a few times. The data belong to a study of patients and donors after allogeneic stem cell transplantation. The CDR3 runs to 12 residues. Trimming shortened V by 7 bases and J by 7 bases, and 11 bases separated the two germline ends. TCRdb re-analysed the RT-PCR reads in MiXCR, keeping a single row per CDR3 protein. The table shows about a million distinct CDR3 sequences, with roughly 18% occurring only once. What was sequenced was blood, either unsorted or a sorted T cell fraction (not recorded which). This chain joins TRBV12-3 or TRBV12-4 and TRBJ2-1; D is uncertain. This sequence was found in a human donor who was either an allogeneic HSCT recipient or a stem cell or donor lymphocyte infusion donor (not recorded which). It is not recorded whose cells these are; they may come from a transplant donor. The DNA for the CDR3 is TGTGCCAGCACCAACCTCCGTAATGAGCAGTTCTTC. Translating it yields CASTNLRNEQFF.